This TCR beta chain was found in a study of CXCR3-negative and CXCR3-positive naive CD8 T cells. In regard to this clonotype: What it binds is unknown.

Triplicate 300,000-cell sorts were made of each CD8+ T cell subset. General study findings and limits: Comparison of naive CXCR3-negative and CXCR3-positive cells revealed similar TRBV-TRBJ usage, while memory cells differed. More hydrophobic TRB CDR3s were found in CXCR3-positive naive cells than in CXCR3-negative naive cells.

Libraries were UMI-labeled 5' RACE TRB cDNA. TCRdb re-called the 5' RACE reads and shows each CDR3 protein once, DNA omitted. The sample totals roughly 61,000 distinct CDR3 sequences; its top ten clones hold around 0.5%. Per the germline V gene, CDR1 is LGHNA and CDR2 is YSLEER. The CDR3 sequence is 15 residues long. Sequenced: naive CXCR3+ CD8+ T cells from blood. Subset indicated: CD45RO-CCR7+CD27+CD95- naive CD8+ T cells expressing CXCR3 (TNR3+). This receptor was obtained from a human donor in good health. Some clones in this sample may be carry-over from other donors' samples. This chain joins TRBV4-3 and TRBJ1-2; TCRdb's D call, TRBD1, is unchecked because there is no DNA. CDR3 region: CASSRRGPGDYGYTF.